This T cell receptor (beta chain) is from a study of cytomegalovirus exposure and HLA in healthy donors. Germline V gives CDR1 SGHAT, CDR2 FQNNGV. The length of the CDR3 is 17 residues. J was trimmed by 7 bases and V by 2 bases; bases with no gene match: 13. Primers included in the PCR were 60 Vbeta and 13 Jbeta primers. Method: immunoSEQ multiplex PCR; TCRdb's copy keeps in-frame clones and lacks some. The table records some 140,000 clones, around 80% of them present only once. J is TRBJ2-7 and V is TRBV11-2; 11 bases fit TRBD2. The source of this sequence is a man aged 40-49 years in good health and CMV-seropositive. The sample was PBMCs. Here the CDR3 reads CASSLNLFATSGSEQYF. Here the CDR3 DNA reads TGTGCCAGCAGCTTAAATCTTTTTGCTACTAGCGGGAGTGAGCAGTACTTC.